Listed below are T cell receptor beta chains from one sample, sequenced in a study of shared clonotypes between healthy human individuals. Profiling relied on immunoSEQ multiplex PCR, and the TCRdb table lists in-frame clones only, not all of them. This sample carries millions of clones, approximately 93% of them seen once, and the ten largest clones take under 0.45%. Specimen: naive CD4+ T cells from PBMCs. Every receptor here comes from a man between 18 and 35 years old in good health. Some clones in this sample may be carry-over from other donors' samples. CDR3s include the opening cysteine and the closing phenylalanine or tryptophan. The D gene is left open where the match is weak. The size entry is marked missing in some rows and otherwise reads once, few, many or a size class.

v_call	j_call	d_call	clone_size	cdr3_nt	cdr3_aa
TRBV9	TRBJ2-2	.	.	TGTGCCAGCAGCGTAGGTGACGGGGCCGGGGAGCTGTTTTTT	CASSVGDGAGELFF
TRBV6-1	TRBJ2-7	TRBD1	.	TGTGCCAGCAGTGAACCCACAGGGGCCCCCTACGAGCAGTACTTC	CASSEPTGAPYEQYF
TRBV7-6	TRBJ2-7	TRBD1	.	TGTGCCAGCAGCCAGGGACAGGTTACCTACGAGCAGTACTTC	CASSQGQVTYEQYF
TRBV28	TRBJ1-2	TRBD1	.	TGTGCCAGCAGCCCGGGGACAGGGAGTCCCTATGGCTACACCTTC	CASSPGTGSPYGYTF
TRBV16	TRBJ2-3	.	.	TGTGCCAGCAGCCATCAGAGTGGGAGCCTAGATACGCAGTATTTT	CASSHQSGSLDTQYF
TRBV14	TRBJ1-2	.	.	TGTGCCAGCAGCCACCTCGGTCCAGCTAACTATGGCTACACCTTC	CASSHLGPANYGYTF
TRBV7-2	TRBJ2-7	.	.	TGTGCCAGCAGCTTAGCTGCTACCACCTACGAGCAGTACTTC	CASSLAATTYEQYF
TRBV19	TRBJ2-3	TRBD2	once	TGTGCCAGTAGTAAAACCGGGACTACTGATACGCAGTATTTT	CASSKTGTTDTQYF
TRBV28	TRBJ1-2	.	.	TGTGCCAGCAGTTTAAACAGCTATGGCTACACCTTC	CASSLNSYGYTF
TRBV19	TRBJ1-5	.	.	TGTGCCAGTAGTATAATTGGGAGGGGTAATCAGCCCCAGCATTTT	CASSIIGRGNQPQHF
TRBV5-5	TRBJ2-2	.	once	TGTGCCAGCAGCCTCCTCGTCGGAGGGCTTACCGGGGAGCTGTTTTTT	CASSLLVGGLTGELFF
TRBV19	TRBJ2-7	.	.	TGTGCCAGTAGTATGAACAGGGCAGTCTACGAGCAGTACTTC	CASSMNRAVYEQYF
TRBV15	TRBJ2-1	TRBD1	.	TGTGCCACCAGCAGACCTCCTTCGACAGGGGTAAATGAGCAGTTCTTC	CATSRPPSTGVNEQFF
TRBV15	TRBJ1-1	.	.	TGTGCCACCAGCAGACAGGGCAGGTCGAACACTGAAGCTTTCTTT	CATSRQGRSNTEAFF
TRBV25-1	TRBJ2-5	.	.	TGTGCCAGCAGTAAACCCGACAGGACTGTAGGGGAGACCCAGTACTTC	CASSKPDRTVGETQYF
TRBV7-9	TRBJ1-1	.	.	TGTGCCAGCAGCTTAGAGGGGTTCTCTGACACTGAAGCTTTCTTT	CASSLEGFSDTEAFF
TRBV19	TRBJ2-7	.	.	TGTGCCAGTAGTATTGGAGGCGGAGGATCCTACGAGCAGTACTTC	CASSIGGGGSYEQYF
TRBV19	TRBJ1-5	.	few	TGTGCCAGTACCACACGGGGCTGGAATCAGCCCCAGCATTTT	CASTTRGWNQPQHF
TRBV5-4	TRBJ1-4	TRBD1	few	TGTGCCAGCAGCCCGGGACAGAATAATGAAAAACTGTTTTTT	CASSPGQNNEKLFF
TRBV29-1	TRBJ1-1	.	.	TGCAGCGCTGACATCCCTCCTGAAGCTTTCTTT	CSADIPPEAFF
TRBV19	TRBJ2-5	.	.	TGTGCCAGTAGTATACAAGGGAGGGAGACCCAGTACTTC	CASSIQGRETQYF
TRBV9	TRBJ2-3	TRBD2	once	TGTGCCAGCAGCGTAGCTAGCGGGAGGGGACTTAGCACAGATACGCAGTATTTT	CASSVASGRGLSTDTQYF
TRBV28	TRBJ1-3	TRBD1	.	TGTGCCAGCACCCCCTATATGACAGGGCGAAGAAACACCATATATTTT	CASTPYMTGRRNTIYF
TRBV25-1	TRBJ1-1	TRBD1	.	TGTGCCAGCAGTGAATTAGGGTCAGGGGGAAACACTGAAGCTTTCTTT	CASSELGSGGNTEAFF
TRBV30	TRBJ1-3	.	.	TGTGCCGGTACGACCCTTAGGGGCTCTGGAAACACCATATATTTT	CAGTTLRGSGNTIYF
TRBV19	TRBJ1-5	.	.	TGTGCCAGTAGCGACACCTGGGGCCAGCCCCAGCATTTT	CASSDTWGQPQHF
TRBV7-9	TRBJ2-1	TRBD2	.	TGTGCCAGCAGCTTCCCAGGACTAGCCTTTTTCTCCTACAATGAGCAGTTCTTC	CASSFPGLAFFSYNEQFF
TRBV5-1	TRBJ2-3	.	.	TGCGCCAGCAGCCCACCCCGGGACATGAGCACAGATACGCAGTATTTT	CASSPPRDMSTDTQYF
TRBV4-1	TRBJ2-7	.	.	TGCGCCAGCAGCCAGCGAGACAGGTACGAGCAGTACTTC	CASSQRDRYEQYF